A single T cell receptor (beta chain) is shown here with its context. The antigen remains undetermined. The source of the sample is a study of T-cell reconstitution after alpha-beta-depleted transplantation in children. Overall study results and limits: Newly produced T cells mostly accounted for T-cell counts and diversity one year post-transplant. There were some patients whose high TCRbeta diversity at day 60 came from surviving recipient T cells and thymic progenitors.

The germline V gene has CDR1 SEHNR and CDR2 FQNEAQ (reference sequence). J lost 2 bases, V lost 1 base, and 10 bases had no gene match. The CDR3 has 17 amino acids. Preparing the TCRbeta library involved the use of unique molecular identifiers. TCRdb ran MiXCR on the PCR reads and lists one entry per CDR3 protein. The sample carries 780,000 or so distinct CDR3 sequences, roughly 15% recorded once. The input for sequencing was PBMCs, mostly from graft donor cells, taken 360 days after TCRalphabeta/CD19-depleted stem cell transplant. The TCR originated in a male patient under 18 who had a stem cell transplant for acute lymphoblastic leukemia, so the T cells may come from the graft donor. The chain carries TRBV7-9 and TRBJ2-7, with TRBD2 identical over 8 bases. The CDR3 region is CASSLGEAGVRTYEQYF. CDR3 bases: TGTGCCAGCAGCTTAGGGGAAGCGGGAGTAAGAACCTACGAGCAGTACTTC.